One and the same sample provided the 26 T cell receptor beta chains below, sequenced in a study of CD8 T cells in Susac syndrome. With random hexamers, 0.5 to 1 ug RNA was reverse transcribed. A single record per CDR3 protein comes from TCRdb applying MiXCR to the immunoSEQ multiplex PCR reads. The sample lists about 100,000 distinct CDR3 sequences; 95% were seen once. Input material: CD8+ T cells from PBMCs. The receptors stem from a human donor with Susac syndrome.

This chain joins TRBV4-1 and TRBJ2-5; D is ambiguous. The CDR3 sequence is 14 residues long. The germline V gene has CDR1 MGHRA and CDR2 YSYEKL. Trimming shortened V by 1 base and J by 7 bases, and 13 bases separated the two germline ends. The CDR3 coding sequence is TGCGCCAGCAGCCAAGGGATCGCCCGAGGGACCCAGTACTTC. The encoded protein is CASSQGIARGTQYF.

The chain combines TRBV5-6 with TRBJ2-7; the D gene is possibly TRBD2 (6 bases). Trimming left V 4 bases short and J 3 bases short, with 14 bases between. Germline V gives CDR1 SGHDT, CDR2 YYEEEE. CDR3 length equals 14 residues. The CDR3 DNA reads TGTGCCAGCAGCGGGGGACTTCGAATCTACGAGCAGTACTTC. Translation gives CASSGGLRIYEQYF.

V gene TRBV5-1 combines with J gene TRBJ2-7, with 8 nucleotides matching TRBD2. This CDR3 is 15 amino acids long. Trimming removed 0 bases from V and 3 bases from J; junction bases left unmatched: 5. Germline lookup yields CDR1 SGHRS and CDR2 YFSETQ. The CDR3 region is CASSLDSGENYEQYF. CDR3 DNA sequence: TGCGCCAGCAGCTTGGATAGCGGGGAGAACTACGAGCAGTACTTC.

This chain joins TRBV7-9 and TRBJ2-5; 7 bases agree with TRBD2. CDR3 length: 13 residues. From germline, CDR1 is SEHNR and CDR2 FQNEAQ (reference sequence). The J segment lost 3 bases and the V segment lost 5 bases, leaving 3 bases of the junction unmatched. The CDR3, as DNA: TGTGCCAGCAGCCGCACTAGCGAAGAGACCCAGTACTTC. Its protein is CASSRTSEETQYF.

J is TRBJ2-3 and V is TRBV19; TRBD2 aligns across 8 bases. The J segment lost 10 bases and the V segment lost 11 bases, leaving 11 bases of the junction unmatched. This CDR3 region has 12 residues. The V gene's germline CDR1 is LNHDA and CDR2 SQIVND (reference sequence). The CDR3 DNA follows: TGTGCCCGACATAGCGGGACGTCACCGCAGTATTTT. It encodes CARHSGTSPQYF.

This chain links TRBV28 with TRBJ2-6, with TRBD1 as a possible D gene (6 bases). This CDR3 has 15 amino acids. Germline V gives CDR1 MDHEN, CDR2 SYDVKM. Trimming left V 5 bases short and J 0 bases short, with 8 bases between. CDR3 residues: CASSTDSSGANVLTF. CDR3 coding DNA: TGTGCCAGCAGTACGGACAGCTCTGGGGCCAACGTCCTGACTTTC.

The genes are TRBV7-9 and TRBJ2-1; D perhaps matches TRBD1 (5 bases). The V and J ends lost 5 bases and 4 bases respectively, with 9 bases between them. The CDR3 contains 13 residues. In germline, CDR1 is SEHNR, CDR2 FQNEAQ (reference sequence). The CDR3 DNA is TGTGCCAGCAGCGTAGACAGTTACAATGAGCAGTTCTTC. Its translation is CASSVDSYNEQFF.

The chain links TRBV20-1 to TRBJ2-1, with 11 bases lining up with TRBD1. The germline CDR1 and CDR2 sequences are DFQATT and SNEGSKA (reference sequence). The CDR3 spans 13 residues. V gave up 1 base and J gave up 8 bases; unmatched junction bases: 1. The CDR3 region has the DNA TGCAGTGCTAGAGGGACAGGGGGCGATGAGCAGTTCTTC. This encodes CSARGTGGDEQFF.

V usage is TRBV13 and J usage is TRBJ2-7; 8 nucleotides align to TRBD2. This CDR3 spans 17 amino acids. Germline lookup yields CDR1 PRHDT and CDR2 FYEKMQ (reference sequence). Losses at the gene ends were 4 bases for V and 2 bases for J; bases not matched to a gene: 13. The CDR3 nucleotides are TGTGCCAGCAGCTCCCCCCCAGGGAGCGGGGGTCCCTACGAGCAGTACTTC. This gives the protein CASSSPPGSGGPYEQYF.

The V and J genes are TRBV5-6 and TRBJ2-7; D possibly uses TRBD1 or TRBD2 (5 bases each). The V gene's germline CDR1 is SGHDT and CDR2 YYEEEE. This CDR3 is 16 amino acids long. V lost 4 bases and J 2 bases, leaving 19 bases between the germline ends. CDR3 protein: CASSLGARGRPYEQYF. In DNA form, the CDR3 reads TGTGCCAGCAGCCTCGGGGCCCGGGGTCGGCCCTACGAGCAGTACTTC.

The chain couples TRBV11-2 to TRBJ2-5; maybe TRBD2 (6 bases). Germline V CDR1 and CDR2: SGHAT, FQNNGV. The CDR3 runs 13 residues. The V end lost 5 bases, the J end lost 6 bases, and 13 bases lay between the germline ends. This CDR3 reads CASSPGVLKTQYF. The CDR3 region has the DNA TGTGCCAGCAGCCCGGGGGTCCTGAAGACCCAGTACTTC.

This sequence joins TRBV4-1 and TRBJ2-2, with D hard to call. CDR1 is MGHRA and CDR2 is YSYEKL in the germline V gene. CDR3 size: 16 residues. Trimming removed 0 bases at V and 3 bases at J, with 11 bases between. CDR3 sequence reads: CASSQEWRLHTGELFF. CDR3 DNA sequence: TGCGCCAGCAGCCAAGAGTGGCGGCTTCACACCGGGGAGCTGTTTTTT.

The chain joins TRBV12-5 to TRBJ2-5; 9 bases map to TRBD1. Trimming took 6 bases from V and 4 from J; bases not matched to a gene: 3. Germline V CDR1 and CDR2: LGHNT, FRNRAP. The CDR3 spans 13 residues. The DNA for the CDR3 is TGTGCTAGTGGACAGGACAGGGGAGAGACCCAGTACTTC. As protein: CASGQDRGETQYF.

CDR3 in DNA: TGTGCCAGTACGCCTGCCTTGGGACAGTCCTATGGCTACACCTTC. Translating gives CASTPALGQSYGYTF. The V and J genes are TRBV19 and TRBJ1-2; TRBD1 aligns across 7 bases. V lost 7 bases and J lost 4; bases outside the gene matches: 12. Per the germline V gene, CDR1 is LNHDA and CDR2 is SQIVND (reference sequence). CDR3 size: 15 residues.

The gene calls are TRBV27 and TRBJ2-7; 11 positions match TRBD2. CDR3 length: 15 residues. The ends lost 0 bases at V and 3 bases at J; junction bases unmatched: 1. CDR1 and CDR2 from the germline V gene are MNHEY and SMNVEV (reference sequence). This CDR3 reads CASSLSTSGSYEQYF. Here the CDR3 DNA reads TGTGCCAGCAGTTTATCTACTAGCGGGAGCTACGAGCAGTACTTC.

The chain uses TRBV5-4 and TRBJ2-1; the D gene is possibly TRBD2 (6 bases). The CDR3 has 17 residues. V was clipped by 3 bases and J by 0 bases, with 16 bases between them. Germline V gene sequence: CDR1 SGHNT, CDR2 YYREEE (reference sequence). The CDR3 sequence is CASSSPGTSHSYNEQFF. CDR3 sequence (DNA): TGTGCCAGCAGCTCACCCGGGACTTCGCACTCCTACAATGAGCAGTTCTTC.

The chain has TRBV4-1 and TRBJ1-5, with no clear D. The CDR3 contains 14 residues. The germline V and J ends were trimmed by 0 bases and 3 bases, with 6 bases remaining between them. Germline loops: CDR1 MGHRA, CDR2 YSYEKL. The CDR3 is CASSQEGLNQPQHF. The CDR3 bases are TGCGCCAGCAGCCAAGAGGGCCTCAATCAGCCCCAGCATTTT.

The V gene is TRBV15, the J gene TRBJ2-1; D unclear. The CDR3 contains 13 residues. Between the trimmed V and J ends, which lost 1 base and 5 bases, there was a span of 6 bases. Germline CDR1 is LNHNV and CDR2 is YYDKDF (reference sequence). The CDR3 DNA reads as TGTGCCACCAGCAGAGTAGGAAACAATGAGCAGTTCTTC. This codes for CATSRVGNNEQFF.

V and J are TRBV20-1 and TRBJ2-5; D remains unclear. Germline CDR1 reads DFQATT; CDR2 reads SNEGSKA (reference sequence). V lost 1 base, J lost 13 bases, and 19 bases lay in between. The CDR3 loop spans 13 amino acids. CDR3 sequence reads: CSARAQRTETRYF. Written as DNA, the CDR3 is TGCAGTGCTAGAGCTCAACGGACGGAGACTCGGTACTTC.

The CDR3 loop reads CATSPGGAETQYF. Written as DNA, the CDR3 is TGTGCCACCAGTCCGGGGGGGGCGGAGACCCAGTACTTC. The gene calls are TRBV24-1 and TRBJ2-5; 8 bases are shared with TRBD2. The CDR3 sequence is 13 residues long. With 6 bases clipped from V and 5 bases from J, the junction kept 4 bases outside the gene matches. Germline CDR1 is KGHDR and CDR2 is SFDVKD.

CDR3 DNA sequence: TGTGCCAGCCAAGGACGGAGCGTGGAAAAACTGTTTTTT. It codes for CASQGRSVEKLFF. V is TRBV2 and J is TRBJ1-4; no reliable D call. The CDR3 totals 13 residues. Trimming left V 8 bases short and J 8 bases short, with 15 bases between. Germline assignment: CDR1 SNHLY and CDR2 FYNNEI.

The rearrangement uses TRBV12-3 or TRBV12-4 and TRBJ2-3, with 8 bases matching TRBD2. The CDR3 has 15 residues. The J segment lost 2 bases and the V segment lost 2 bases, leaving 3 bases of the junction unmatched. The DNA for the CDR3 is TGTGCCAGCAGTTTACGGGGGGGGGTCACAGATACGCAGTATTTT. Its translation is CASSLRGGVTDTQYF.

This clonotype appeared a single time. The genes are TRBV29-1 and TRBJ2-5; D gene ambiguous. Trimming stripped 6 bases from V and 0 bases from J, with 8 bases between. Germline-derived CDR1 and CDR2 are SQVTM and ANQGSEA. The CDR3 extends over 12 amino acids. CDR3 DNA sequence: TGCAGCGTCGACCAGAACCAAGAGACCCAGTACTTC. Its translation: CSVDQNQETQYF.

The rearrangement uses TRBV20-1 and TRBJ1-6; possible D gene TRBD1, 6 bases. This CDR3 comprises 14 residues. Germline loops: CDR1 DFQATT, CDR2 SNEGSKA (reference sequence). Trimming stripped 0 bases from V and 6 bases from J, with 9 bases between. As DNA, the CDR3 is TGCAGTGCTAGAGACCAGGACAGTAATTCACCCCTCCACTTT. Its translation is CSARDQDSNSPLHF.

The chain recombines TRBV2 with TRBJ2-5; 11 nucleotides match TRBD2. V lost 2 bases, J lost 6 bases, and 5 bases stayed unmatched. The germline CDR1 and CDR2 sequences are SNHLY and FYNNEI. The CDR3 is 15 amino acids. The chain's CDR3 is CASSEIAGGPKTQYF. DNA for the CDR3: TGTGCCAGCAGTGAAATAGCGGGGGGGCCTAAGACCCAGTACTTC.

The chain links TRBV29-1 to TRBJ1-2, with 12 bases aligning to TRBD1. CDR1 and CDR2 from the germline V gene are SQVTM and ANQGSEA. CDR3 size: 13 residues. The J segment lost 7 bases and the V segment lost 7 bases, leaving 7 bases of the junction unmatched. The CDR3 bases are TGCAGCGCCGTGGGACAGGGGGCAGGTGGCTACACCTTC. Translated: CSAVGQGAGGYTF.